Below, 8 T cell receptor beta chains from the same sample are listed, as sequenced in a study of CD8 T cells in ankylosing spondylitis. TCRdb recomputed calls from the 5' RACE reads with MiXCR, one row per CDR3 protein. Among about 42,000 distinct CDR3 sequences listed, 3% to 4% were seen once. Sequenced material: blood, either unsorted or a sorted T cell fraction (not recorded which). All receptors come from a female donor with ankylosing spondylitis or in good health (not recorded which).

In its sample, this clonotype was seen a few times. The chain recombines TRBV9 with TRBJ1-5, with a tentative D call TRBD1 (6 bases). Trimming shortened V by 3 bases and J by 2 bases, and 12 bases separated the two germline ends. The germline V gene encodes CDR1 SGDLS and CDR2 YYNGEE. The CDR3 covers 15 residues. This chain's CDR3 is CASSAQPGGNQPQHF. The CDR3 DNA sequence: TGTGCCAGCAGCGCCCAACCAGGGGGCAATCAGCCCCAGCATTTT.

This clonotype has a count of ten or more. The V and J genes are TRBV9 and TRBJ2-3; perhaps D is TRBD1 or TRBD2 (5 bases each). The CDR3 length is 13 residues. Per the germline V gene, CDR1 is SGDLS and CDR2 is YYNGEE. Trimming left V 3 bases short and J 6 bases short, with 11 bases between. The CDR3: CASSGRDADTQYF. DNA of the CDR3: TGTGCCAGCAGCGGCCGGGACGCTGATACGCAGTATTTT. Full variable domain (outside the CDR3, taken from reference TRBV9 and TRBJ2-3): DSGVTQTPKHLITATGQRVTLRCSPRSGDLSVYWYQQSLDQGLQFLIQYYNGEERAKGNILERFSAQQFPDLHSELNLSSLELGDSALYFCASSGRDADTQYFGPGTRLTVL.

This clonotype was counted at least ten times. The chain employs TRBV9 and TRBJ2-1; D ambiguous. This CDR3 spans 16 amino acids. V was cut by 0 bases and J by 4 bases, with 14 bases left in between. CDR1 and CDR2 (germline): SGDLS, YYNGEE. In nucleotides, the CDR3 is TGTGCCAGCAGCGTAGTTGAGACCCCGATGTACAATGAGCAGTTCTTC. Protein product: CASSVVETPMYNEQFF.

This clonotype has ten or more counts. V and J are TRBV9 and TRBJ2-2, with 7 bases identical to TRBD2. This CDR3 comprises 16 residues. V dropped 0 bases and J dropped 2; count of bases not matched to a gene: 4. Germline CDR1 reads SGDLS; CDR2 reads YYNGEE. The DNA of the CDR3 is TGTGCCAGCAGCGTAGACGGGGGGAAAAACACCGGGGAGCTGTTTTTT. Amino acid sequence: CASSVDGGKNTGELFF.

In this sample, this clonotype turned up many times. This sequence joins TRBV9 and TRBJ2-3; TRBD1 agrees at 7 bases. CDR3 length equals 17 residues. Germline CDR1 and CDR2: SGDLS and YYNGEE. V lost 2 bases, J lost 8 bases, and 17 bases stayed unmatched. CDR3 bases: TGTGCCAGCAGCGTGGACCCGGGACAGAGCGTCCGGGTTACGCAGTATTTT. It is translated as CASSVDPGQSVRVTQYF. Drawing the rest from reference TRBV9 and TRBJ2-3, the complete variable domain is DSGVTQTPKHLITATGQRVTLRCSPRSGDLSVYWYQQSLDQGLQFLIQYYNGEERAKGNILERFSAQQFPDLHSELNLSSLELGDSALYFCASSVDPGQSVRVTQYFGPGTRLTVL.

This clonotype was observed many times. J is TRBJ1-1 and V is TRBV9; D is perhaps TRBD1 (5 bases). The ends were cut back, 3 bases at V and 1 base at J, with 10 bases in the middle. Germline CDR1 and CDR2: SGDLS and YYNGEE. The CDR3 covers 14 residues. The CDR3: CASSAGGGNTEAFF. CDR3 nucleotides: TGTGCCAGCAGCGCCGGGGGGGGGAACACTGAAGCTTTCTTT.

This clonotype occurred many times. The rearrangement joins TRBV9 to TRBJ2-1; no reliable D call. The CDR3 length is 12 residues. Between the trimmed V and J ends, which lost 1 base and 8 bases, there was a span of 7 bases. Per germline, CDR1 SGDLS and CDR2 YYNGEE. In DNA, the CDR3 is TGTGCCAGCAGCGTACTGGCCGATGAGCAGTTCTTC. Its translation is CASSVLADEQFF.

At least ten counts were recorded for this clonotype. The chain carries TRBV9 and TRBJ2-3; D ambiguous. The germline V gene encodes CDR1 SGDLS and CDR2 YYNGEE. The CDR3 covers 16 residues. V was shortened by 4 bases and J by 1 base, with 16 bases between the two germline ends. The CDR3 protein is CASSSSSGYRTDTQYF. For the CDR3, the DNA is TGTGCCAGCAGCAGTAGCTCCGGGTATCGCACAGATACGCAGTATTTT. Filled out from reference TRBV9 and TRBJ2-3, the complete variable domain reads DSGVTQTPKHLITATGQRVTLRCSPRSGDLSVYWYQQSLDQGLQFLIQYYNGEERAKGNILERFSAQQFPDLHSELNLSSLELGDSALYFCASSSSSGYRTDTQYFGPGTRLTVL.